This T cell receptor beta chain was retrieved from a study of T-cell memory formation after mild COVID-19. Study-wide background: Clusters were largely donor specific. Overall study results and limits: Shrinking CD4+ clones were chiefly CM and EM; CD8+ ones were chiefly EMRA. Later expanders leaned CD4+, whereas day 15 to 85 contracting clones were balanced CD4/CD8.

V was trimmed by 7 bases and J by 5 bases, leaving 19 bases between them. The CDR3 extends over 15 amino acids. CDR1 SGHRS and CDR2 YFSETQ come from the germline V gene. This clonotype was observed a few times. Antigen: not known. Using constant-segment primers, 5'RACE produced TCR alpha and TCR beta cDNA libraries carrying sample barcodes and UMIs. TCRdb analysed the 5' RACE reads with MiXCR anew, one entry per CDR3 protein. The repertoire holds hundreds of thousands of distinct CDR3 sequences, with 20% to 25% as singletons. This chain links TRBV5-1 with TRBJ2-1, with D possibly matching TRBD2 (7 bases). This receptor was taken from an adult woman who had mild COVID-19 (a few samples of this study predate the infection). Cell type and time point are not known. Sequencing input: PBMCs or a T cell subset sorted from them (not recorded which). The CDR3 bases are TGCGCCAGCGTAGGGGGTCGGCTAGCGGACAATGAGCAGTTCTTC. Translating gives CASVGGRLADNEQFF.